This TCR beta chain emerged from a study of shared clonotypes between healthy human individuals. Genomic DNA from each subset was divided evenly over several immunoSEQ plates. Sequenced by immunoSEQ multiplex PCR; TCRdb stores in-frame clones only, minus some. The table has roughly 590,000 clones, around 95% seen once. CD8 cells classed as naive were CD45RO-negative and positively selected for CCR7, excluding terminally differentiated effector memory CD45RA+ cells. Everyone who donated was a Caucasian adult who lived in Nashville, Tennessee. Losses at the gene ends were 5 bases for V and 7 bases for J; bases not matched to a gene: 9. This CDR3 has 14 amino acids. In germline, CDR1 is SGHAT, CDR2 FQNNGV.

V gene TRBV11-2 combines with J gene TRBJ2-7; 9 bases line up with TRBD1. The receptor was isolated from a woman aged 25 to 45 in good health. The sample was naive CD8+ T cells sorted from blood. CDR3 sequence: CASSPGQGIVEQYF. CDR3 coding DNA: TGTGCCAGCAGCCCGGGACAGGGTATTGTAGAGCAGTACTTC.